The T cell receptor (beta chain) described here comes from a study of a mutant IDH1 vaccine in newly diagnosed glioma. Time point given: week 11, during vaccination. Mutant IDH1 20-mer peptide, at 300 ug, made up each vaccine dose, with topical imiquimod. CDR1 KGHSH and CDR2 LQKENI come from the germline V gene. Trimming removed 2 bases from V and 7 bases from J; junction bases left unmatched: 9. This CDR3 is built from 16 residues. Regarding the study as a whole: Pseudoprogression appeared independent of alterations in top peripheral clonotypes.

TCRdb's copy holds only in-frame clones and misses some; the assay was immunoSEQ multiplex PCR. The sample consists of 20,000 to 25,000 clones, under 80% of them appearing once. This clone was seen a handful of times. Its antigen is unknown. The clonotype originates from a man between 18 and 35 years old with glioma. Some clones in this sample may be carry-over from other donors' samples. This specimen consisted of peripheral blood mononuclear cells (PBMCs), obtained from a glioma patient whose treatment included an IDH1 peptide vaccine. The chain has TRBV18 and TRBJ1-4, with 8 bases fitting TRBD1. CDR3 protein: CASSPSHRGSGEKLFF. In DNA form, the CDR3 reads TGTGCCAGCTCACCAAGCCACAGGGGGTCAGGTGAAAAACTGTTTTTT.